The rows below give T cell receptor beta chains drawn from one sample of a study of T cells in Graves' hyperthyroidism and ophthalmopathy. MiXCR, run by TCRdb on the multiplex PCR reads, gives a single entry per CDR3 protein. Counted here are around 690,000 distinct CDR3 sequences, 15% to 20% occurring once; the ten biggest clones make up about 16%. The sample taken for sequencing was blood. Every receptor here comes from a man in his forties or fifties with Graves' hyperthyroidism. Both conserved end residues are part of each CDR3. Fields, in order: D gene, J gene, clone size, V gene, CDR3 DNA, CDR3 protein. D genes are given only for firm matches. Clone size is shown for a subset of rows, as once, few, many or a class of expanded clone.

D: NA; J: TRBJ2-1; size: many; V: TRBV20-1; DNA: TGCAGTGCTAGGGGGACGAACAATGAGCAGTTCTTC; CDR3: CSARGTNNEQFF
D: NA; J: TRBJ2-1; size: many; V: TRBV28; DNA: TGTGCCAGCAGTATGGGCCAGGGGCTCACCAATGAGCAGTTCTTC; CDR3: CASSMGQGLTNEQFF
D: NA; J: TRBJ2-7; size: many; V: TRBV28; DNA: TGTGCCAGCAGCCAACCCGCCGGGGGAACCTACGAGCAGTACTTC; CDR3: CASSQPAGGTYEQYF
D: TRBD2; J: TRBJ2-3; size: NA; V: TRBV6-1; DNA: TGTGCCAGCTCACGTGGGACTAGCGGGAGTAGGGGGTTCACAGATACGCAGTATTTT; CDR3: CASSRGTSGSRGFTDTQYF
D: NA; J: TRBJ2-7; size: few; V: TRBV4-1; DNA: TGCGCCAGCAGCCTCGCCAAAGGTTCCTACGAGCAGTACTTC; CDR3: CASSLAKGSYEQYF
D: TRBD2; J: TRBJ2-1; size: many; V: TRBV28; DNA: TGTGCCAGCAGTTCTGGTTCTAGCGGGAGGAATGAGCAGTTCTTC; CDR3: CASSSGSSGRNEQFF
D: NA; J: TRBJ2-5; size: many; V: TRBV11-1; DNA: TGTGCCAGCAGCTTAAGTAAATCGGAGACCCAGTACTTC; CDR3: CASSLSKSETQYF
D: NA; J: TRBJ2-5; size: NA; V: TRBV9; DNA: TGTGTCAGCAGCCCAAGAACGGGGGAAGAGACCCAGTACTTC; CDR3: CVSSPRTGEETQYF
D: NA; J: TRBJ1-1; size: many; V: TRBV28; DNA: TGTGCCAGCAGTTTCTTACAGGGTGGTCCGAACACTGAAGCTTTCTTT; CDR3: CASSFLQGGPNTEAFF
D: NA; J: TRBJ2-2; size: NA; V: TRBV10-3; DNA: TGTGCCATCAGTGAGTCGGGGGCCGGGGAGCTGTTTTTT; CDR3: CAISESGAGELFF
D: NA; J: TRBJ2-2; size: many; V: TRBV24-1; DNA: TGTGCCACCAGTGAAACCGGACAAGTCTCGGCCCCCGGGGAGCTGTTTTTT; CDR3: CATSETGQVSAPGELFF
D: TRBD1; J: TRBJ1-6; size: NA; V: TRBV28; DNA: TGTGCCAGCACTACTGGACAGGGGAATTCACCCCTCCACTTT; CDR3: CASTTGQGNSPLHF
D: NA; J: TRBJ2-1; size: few; V: TRBV9; DNA: TGTGCCAGCAGCGTATGGGGACAAGGTGATGAGCAGTTCTTC; CDR3: CASSVWGQGDEQFF